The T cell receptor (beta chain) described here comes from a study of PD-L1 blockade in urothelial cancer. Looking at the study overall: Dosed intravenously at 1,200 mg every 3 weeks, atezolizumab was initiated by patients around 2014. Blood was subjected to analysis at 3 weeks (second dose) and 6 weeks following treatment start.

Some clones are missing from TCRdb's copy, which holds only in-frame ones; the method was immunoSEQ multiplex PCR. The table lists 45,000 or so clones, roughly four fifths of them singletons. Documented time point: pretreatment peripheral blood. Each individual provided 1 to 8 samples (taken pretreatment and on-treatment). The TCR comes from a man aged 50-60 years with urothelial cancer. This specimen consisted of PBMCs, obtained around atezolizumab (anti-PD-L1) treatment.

The CDR3 loop is CASSITRVSNQPQHF. As DNA, the CDR3 is TGTGCCAGTAGTATAACCCGGGTTAGCAATCAGCCCCAGCATTTT. The chain combines TRBV19 with TRBJ1-5; D call uncertain. This CDR3 has 15 amino acids. V was trimmed by 2 bases and J by 0 bases, leaving 8 bases between them. Germline CDR1 is LNHDA and CDR2 is SQIVND (reference sequence).